The 26 T cell receptor beta chains below were found in one sample sequenced in a study of technical replicates of blood from several donors. Produced via immunoSEQ multiplex PCR; TCRdb's table is partial and in-frame only. The repertoire includes more than 75,000 clones, around 90% of them detected once, and under 0.3% sits in the top ten. The specimen was T cells isolated from PBMCs. The receptors come from a human donor in good health.

This clone has just one count. The chain joins TRBV21-1 to TRBJ1-2; TRBD1, the D gene given by the table, was not confirmed from the DNA. TRBV21-1 is given as a pseudogene. The CDR3 covers 12 residues. The CDR3 reads CASSITGCGYTF. CDR3 sequence (DNA): TGTGCCAGCAGCATCACAGGGTGTGGCTACACCTTC.

The chain links TRBV4-2 to TRBJ2-2; tentative D call: TRBD1 (5 bases). Trimming stripped 2 bases from V and 7 bases from J, with 11 bases between. Germline loops: CDR1 LGHNA, CDR2 YNFKEQ. The CDR3 loop spans 14 amino acids. The CDR3 region is CASSQWGASGELFF. CDR3 DNA: TGTGCCAGCAGCCAATGGGGCGCGAGCGGGGAGCTGTTTTTT.

The chain links TRBV7-9 to TRBJ1-2; possibly TRBD1 for D (6 bases). The germline CDR1 and CDR2 sequences are SEHNR and FQNEAQ (reference sequence). V gave up 5 bases and J gave up 6 bases, with 13 bases separating them. The length of the CDR3 is 13 residues. CDR3 residues: CASSPHYRDGYTF. In DNA form, the CDR3 reads TGTGCCAGCAGCCCCCACTACAGGGATGGCTACACCTTC.

The V and J genes are TRBV6-4 and TRBJ2-1; D is undetermined. The CDR3 runs 13 residues. The V end was cut by 3 bases, the J end by 8 bases, with 11 bases between. Germline loops: CDR1 MRHNA, CDR2 SNTAGT. The CDR3 DNA reads TGTGCCAGCAGTGATCGCAGAACCGATGAGCAGTTCTTC. Translated: CASSDRRTDEQFF.

V and J are TRBV7-9 and TRBJ2-5; D unclear. Trimming left V 4 bases short and J 4 bases short, with 10 bases between. The CDR3 sequence is 13 residues long. CDR1 SEHNR and CDR2 FQNEAQ come from the germline V gene (reference sequence). The CDR3 nucleotides read TGTGCCAGCAGCTCTGGCCCTCTAGAGACCCAGTACTTC. Its protein product is CASSSGPLETQYF. Combining the CDR3 with reference TRBV7-9 and TRBJ2-5 gives the whole variable domain DTGVSQNPRHKITKRGQNVTFRCDPISEHNRLYWYRQTLGQGPEFLTYFQNEAQLEKSRLLSDRFSAERPKGSFSTLEIQRTEQGDSAMYLCASSSGPLETQYFGPGTRLLVL.

This rearrangement joins TRBV5-1 to TRBJ1-2, with unresolved D. Germline V lookup: CDR1 SGHRS, CDR2 YFSETQ. The CDR3 runs to 17 residues. Trimming shortened V by 0 bases and J by 4 bases, and 19 bases separated the two germline ends. CDR3: CASSLGTPGAAFYGYTF. The CDR3 nucleotides read TGCGCCAGCAGCTTGGGGACCCCGGGAGCCGCATTCTATGGCTACACCTTC.

This clone was detected only once. The rearrangement links TRBV10-2 to TRBJ2-7, with D maybe TRBD1 (6 bases). CDR1 is WSHSY, CDR2 SAAADI, per germline. The CDR3 loop spans 12 amino acids. V was cut by 6 bases and J by 4 bases, with 10 bases left in between. This CDR3 is CASRRQVYEQYF. The CDR3, as DNA: TGCGCCAGCAGGAGACAGGTGTACGAGCAGTACTTC.

This clone was seen once. The chain joins TRBV4-1 to TRBJ2-7; 7 bases align to TRBD2. The CDR3 loop spans 15 amino acids. Germline loops: CDR1 MGHRA, CDR2 YSYEKL. V shed 4 bases, J shed 1 base, and the junction held 7 bases outside the gene matches. CDR3 in DNA: TGCGCCAGCAGCCGGGATAGCGGGTCTTCCTACGAGCAGTACTTC. As protein: CASSRDSGSSYEQYF.

The chain employs TRBV5-8 and TRBJ2-5; 8 nucleotides line up with TRBD2. Germline CDR1 and CDR2: SGHTS and YDEGEE. V was clipped by 3 bases and J by 4 bases; unmatched bases: 11. This CDR3 is built from 16 residues. This chain's CDR3 is CASSSPRVAGTETQYF. DNA of the CDR3: TGTGCCAGCAGCTCCCCGCGAGTAGCGGGGACAGAGACCCAGTACTTC.

The chain uses TRBV19 and TRBJ2-7; D is perhaps TRBD1 (6 bases). Between the trimmed V and J ends, which lost 4 bases and 2 bases, there was a span of 9 bases. The CDR3 totals 13 residues. Germline loops: CDR1 LNHDA, CDR2 SQIVND (reference sequence). The CDR3 nucleotides are TGTGCCAGTAGTAGACAGGACCCCTACGAGCAGTACTTC. Residues: CASSRQDPYEQYF.

The rearrangement joins TRBV14 to TRBJ2-7, with D maybe TRBD2 (5 bases). V was trimmed by 5 bases and J by 8 bases, leaving 25 bases between them. CDR1 is SGHDN, CDR2 FVKESK, per germline. The CDR3 is 16 amino acids. As DNA, the CDR3 is TGTGCCAGCAGCACCCGACTCCCCATGAGTGAGGGCAAGCAGTACTTC. This sequence encodes CASSTRLPMSEGKQYF. The variable domain in full, with the rest retrieved from reference TRBV14 and TRBJ2-7, is EAGVTQFPSHSVIEKGQTVTLRCDPISGHDNLYWYRRVMGKEIKFLLHFVKESKQDESGMPNNRFLAERTGGTYSTLKVQPAELEDSGVYFCASSTRLPMSEGKQYFGPGTRLTVT.

This chain connects TRBV18 to TRBJ1-1; TRBD1 matches 10 bases. The germline V gene has CDR1 KGHSH and CDR2 LQKENI. This CDR3 is built from 14 residues. J lost 4 bases, V lost 3 bases, and 2 bases had no gene match. CDR3 region: CASSPTGGGTEAFF. As DNA, the CDR3 is TGTGCCAGCTCACCGACAGGGGGCGGCACTGAAGCTTTCTTT.

This chain uses TRBV15 with TRBJ2-1; 11 nucleotides agree with TRBD1. Germline loops: CDR1 LNHNV, CDR2 YYDKDF (reference sequence). The trim removed 5 bases at V and 10 bases at J, leaving 4 bases unmatched. CDR3 length equals 13 residues. The CDR3 bases are TGTGCCACCAGCCGGGACAGGGGGGGCGAGCAGTTCTTC. This sequence encodes CATSRDRGGEQFF. The variable domain in full, completed from reference TRBV15 and TRBJ2-1, reads DAMVIQNPRYQVTQFGKPVTLSCSQTLNHNVMYWYQQKSSQAPKLLFHYYDKDFNNEADTPDNFQSRRPNTSFCFLDIRSPGLGDTAMYLCATSRDRGGEQFFGPGTRLTVL.

The rearrangement links TRBV5-5 to TRBJ2-7, with TRBD2 identical over 7 bases. With V trimmed by 3 bases and J by 4 bases, 16 bases remained unmatched. Germline V gene lookup returns CDR1 SGHKS and CDR2 YYEKEE (reference sequence). The CDR3 sequence is 17 residues long. The chain's CDR3 is CASSSGLLGGSRYEQYF. CDR3 bases: TGTGCCAGCAGCTCGGGGTTACTAGGCGGGAGTCGGTACGAGCAGTACTTC.

The chain is built from TRBV7-6 and TRBJ2-7; D might be TRBD1 (6 bases). This CDR3 is built from 16 residues. Looked up from germline, CDR1 is SGHVS and CDR2 is FNYEAQ. Trimming left V 5 bases short and J 2 bases short, with 19 bases between. The chain's CDR3 is CASSNKGFRGAYEQYF. The CDR3 region has the DNA TGTGCCAGCAGCAATAAGGGGTTCAGGGGAGCCTACGAGCAGTACTTC. Full variable domain (rest looked up from reference TRBV7-6 and TRBJ2-7): GAGVSQSPRYKVTKRGQDVALRCDPISGHVSLYWYRQALGQGPEFLTYFNYEAQQDKSGLPNDRFSAERPEGSISTLTIQRTEQRDSAMYRCASSNKGFRGAYEQYFGPGTRLTVT.

The rearrangement joins TRBV21-1 to TRBJ2-7; the table's D call, TRBD2, was not checked against the DNA. TRBV21-1 is designated a pseudogene. The CDR3 sequence is 11 residues long. The CDR3 coding sequence is TGTGCCAGCGCAGCGGCCTACGAGCAGTACTTC. Amino acids: CASAAAYEQYF.

CDR3 in amino acids: CASSPTQVIRPQHF. The CDR3 DNA is TGTGCCAGCTCACCGACACAGGTAATCAGGCCCCAGCATTTT. The rearrangement uses TRBV18 and TRBJ1-5; possible D gene TRBD1, 5 bases. The CDR3 is made up of 14 amino acids. V lost 3 bases, J lost 9 bases, and 15 bases lay in between. Germline CDR1 and CDR2: KGHSH and LQKENI.

This clone has more than one count but fewer than ten. The rearrangement uses TRBV20-1 and TRBJ1-1; TRBD1 is a possible D gene (5 bases). Trimming took off 6 bases at V and 6 bases at J, with 11 bases between the two ends. Germline V gene lookup returns CDR1 DFQATT and CDR2 SNEGSKA (reference sequence). This CDR3 is built from 11 residues. CDR3 in DNA: TGCAGTGCGACCAGGGTCGCTGAAGCTTTCTTT. Translating gives CSATRVAEAFF.

The chain couples TRBV30 to TRBJ1-1; TRBD1 might be the D (5 bases). This CDR3 is 14 amino acids long. V lost 3 bases and J 1 base, leaving 12 bases between the germline ends. Germline assignment: CDR1 GTSNPN and CDR2 SVGIG (reference sequence). Here the CDR3 reads CAWRAMTANTEAFF. The CDR3 bases are TGTGCCTGGAGGGCAATGACAGCGAACACTGAAGCTTTCTTT.

This clone was detected only a few times. The V call is TRBV7-9, the J call TRBJ1-1; D is possibly TRBD1 (5 bases). V was clipped by 6 bases and J by 0 bases, with 14 bases between them. The CDR3 is 15 residues long. Germline CDR1 is SEHNR and CDR2 is FQNEAQ (reference sequence). This CDR3 reads CASRNTRGMNTEAFF. The CDR3 DNA follows: TGTGCCAGCAGAAACACTCGGGGGATGAACACTGAAGCTTTCTTT. Full variable domain (outside the CDR3, taken from reference TRBV7-9 and TRBJ1-1): DTGVSQNPRHKITKRGQNVTFRCDPISEHNRLYWYRQTLGQGPEFLTYFQNEAQLEKSRLLSDRFSAERPKGSFSTLEIQRTEQGDSAMYLCASRNTRGMNTEAFFGQGTRLTVV.

The V call is TRBV5-1, the J call TRBJ2-1; 11 bases map to TRBD2. V lost 4 bases and J lost 8; bases outside the gene matches: 2. CDR1 and CDR2 from the germline V gene are SGHRS and YFSETQ. The CDR3 is 13 amino acids. CDR3: CASSGGLADEQFF. The CDR3 coding sequence is TGCGCCAGCAGCGGGGGACTAGCGGATGAGCAGTTCTTC.

V gene TRBV27 combines with J gene TRBJ1-2; D is perhaps TRBD1 (6 bases). This CDR3 is built from 14 residues. Between the trimmed V and J ends, which lost 6 bases and 4 bases, there was a span of 15 bases. Germline loops: CDR1 MNHEY, CDR2 SMNVEV (reference sequence). The CDR3 here is CASRTPGHLYGYTF. For the CDR3, the DNA is TGTGCCAGCAGAACACCGGGACATCTCTATGGCTACACCTTC.

This clone was detected only once. V is TRBV5-6 and J is TRBJ2-3; 7 bases agree with TRBD2. The V and J ends lost 3 bases and 3 bases, in that order; junction bases with no gene match: 1. Germline CDR1 reads SGHDT; CDR2 reads YYEEEE. The CDR3 sequence is 13 residues long. This CDR3 is CASSSGGTDTQYF. Here the CDR3 DNA reads TGTGCCAGCAGCTCGGGGGGAACAGATACGCAGTATTTT. Together with reference TRBV5-6 and TRBJ2-3, the CDR3 gives the full variable domain: DAGVTQSPTHLIKTRGQQVTLRCSPKSGHDTVSWYQQALGQGPQFIFQYYEEEERQRGNFPDRFSGHQFPNYSSELNVNALLLGDSALYLCASSSGGTDTQYFGPGTRLTVL.

Concerning this clone: At the DNA level, this CDR3 is encoded by other sequences in the same sample as well. The chain recombines TRBV4-1 with TRBJ2-7; D unclear. V was pared by 0 bases and J by 7 bases, with 10 bases between. CDR3 size: 13 residues. From germline, CDR1 is MGHRA and CDR2 YSYEKL. CDR3 protein: CASSQDLTNEQYF. The CDR3 nucleotides are TGCGCCAGCAGCCAAGATCTAACTAATGAGCAGTACTTC.

The genes are TRBV5-6 and TRBJ2-3, with TRBD2 matching over 7 bases. V shed 3 bases and J 6 bases; nucleotides not matched to a gene: 10. The CDR3 is made up of 15 amino acids. The germline CDR1 and CDR2 sequences are SGHDT and YYEEEE. In DNA form, the CDR3 reads TGTGCCAGCAGCTGGCTTAGCCGGCGGGGGGATACGCAGTATTTT. Protein product: CASSWLSRRGDTQYF.

The CDR3 region is CASSPHPVGRGQYF. CDR3 bases: TGTGCCAGCAGTCCCCATCCGGTTGGAAGGGGCCAGTACTTC. J is TRBJ2-5 and V is TRBV27, with D possibly being TRBD1 (5 bases). Germline V CDR1 and CDR2: MNHEY, SMNVEV (reference sequence). This CDR3 is 14 amino acids long. V lost 5 bases, J lost 10 bases, and 20 bases lay in between.